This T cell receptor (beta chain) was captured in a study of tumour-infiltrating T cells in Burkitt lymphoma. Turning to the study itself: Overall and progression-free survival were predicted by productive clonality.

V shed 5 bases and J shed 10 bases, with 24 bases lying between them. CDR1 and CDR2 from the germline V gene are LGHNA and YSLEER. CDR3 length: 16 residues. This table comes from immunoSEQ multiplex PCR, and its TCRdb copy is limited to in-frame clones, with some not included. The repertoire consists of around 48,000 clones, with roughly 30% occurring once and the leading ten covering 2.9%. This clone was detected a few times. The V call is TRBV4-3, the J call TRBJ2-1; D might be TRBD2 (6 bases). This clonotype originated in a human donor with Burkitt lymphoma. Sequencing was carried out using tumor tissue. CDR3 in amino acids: CASSVGLGAGTGEQFF. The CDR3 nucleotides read TGCGCCAGCAGCGTGGGATTAGGGGCGGGAACGGGGGAGCAGTTCTTC.